The 29 T cell receptor beta chains below all came from one sample that was sequenced in a study of cytomegalovirus exposure and HLA in healthy donors. The PCR was carried out with 60 Vbeta primers and 13 Jbeta primers. TCRdb's table, derived via immunoSEQ multiplex PCR, lists solely in-frame clones and lacks some. Among about 82,000 clones listed, approximately 79% were seen once. What was sequenced was PBMCs. The origin of the receptors is a human donor in good health.

This clone was seen a few times. This chain uses TRBV18 with TRBJ2-1; D may be TRBD2 (6 bases). Per the germline V gene, CDR1 is KGHSH and CDR2 is LQKENI. The CDR3 runs 14 residues. V was trimmed by 5 bases and J by 0 bases, leaving 8 bases between them. For the CDR3, the DNA is TGTGCCAGCTCAGCGGACTACTCCTACAATGAGCAGTTCTTC. Translation gives CASSADYSYNEQFF.

The V call is TRBV27, the J call TRBJ2-7; the match to TRBD1 covers 9 bases. Germline-derived CDR1 and CDR2 are MNHEY and SMNVEV (reference sequence). The length of the CDR3 is 16 residues. V dropped 0 bases and J dropped 4; count of bases not matched to a gene: 7. This CDR3 reads CASSLSTGTGMYEQYF. The CDR3 DNA follows: TGTGCCAGCAGTTTATCGACCGGGACAGGGATGTACGAGCAGTACTTC.

CDR3 loop: CASSLRSRGEKLFF. CDR3 in DNA: TGTGCCAGCAGTCTCCGGAGCAGGGGCGAAAAACTGTTTTTT. V and J are TRBV7-6 and TRBJ1-4; weak D call: TRBD1 (6 bases). Germline V gene sequence: CDR1 SGHVS, CDR2 FNYEAQ. Trimming removed 6 bases from V and 8 bases from J, with 16 bases in between. This CDR3 has 14 residues.

The rearrangement uses TRBV2 and TRBJ1-1; possibly TRBD1 for D (6 bases). The CDR3 length is 14 residues. Germline CDR1 SNHLY, CDR2 FYNNEI. V was cut by 5 bases and J by 3 bases, with 13 bases left in between. Written as DNA, the CDR3 is TGTGCCAGCAGTAAACAGGGCGGTGACACTGAAGCTTTCTTT. Translation gives CASSKQGGDTEAFF.

The genes are TRBV19 and TRBJ1-1; D possibly corresponds to TRBD1 (6 bases). The CDR3 runs to 15 residues. The V gene lost 5 bases and the J gene lost 3 bases, with 16 bases spanning the gap. Germline lookup yields CDR1 LNHDA and CDR2 SQIVND (reference sequence). CDR3 in DNA: TGTGCCAGTAGTCCACGCCACTCAGGGGACACTGAAGCTTTCTTT. Translated, it gives CASSPRHSGDTEAFF.

The chain employs TRBV5-8 and TRBJ2-2; the match to TRBD2 covers 13 bases. This CDR3 comprises 16 residues. Trimming cost V 4 bases and J 3 bases; bases outside gene matches: 3. Germline V lookup: CDR1 SGHTS, CDR2 YDEGEE. DNA of the CDR3: TGTGCCAGCAGCCTTGGGACTAGCGGGGACACCGGGGAGCTGTTTTTT. It codes for CASSLGTSGDTGELFF.

The rearrangement uses TRBV5-1 and TRBJ2-5, with D tentatively TRBD2 (6 bases). The germline gives CDR1 SGHRS, CDR2 YFSETQ. V lost 5 bases to trimming and J lost 5 bases, with 16 bases between them. The CDR3 consists of 14 residues. The chain's CDR3 is CASRWGNGGETQYF. In nucleotides, the CDR3 is TGCGCCAGCAGGTGGGGAAACGGAGGGGAGACCCAGTACTTC.

The chain carries TRBV6-5 and TRBJ1-2; 9 positions agree with TRBD1. Unmatched junction bases numbered 8, after V lost 4 bases and J lost 2 bases. The CDR3 runs 16 residues. Looked up from germline, CDR1 is MNHEY and CDR2 is SVGAGI. In DNA form, the CDR3 reads TGTGCCAGCAGTTTCACTTGGGGACAGGGAAACTATGGCTACACCTTC. Residues: CASSFTWGQGNYGYTF.

This clone appeared once. A junction boundary mismatches the germline segment, possibly from a read error. The V gene is TRBV7-9, the J gene TRBJ2-7, with 9 bases identical to TRBD2. Germline-derived CDR1 and CDR2 are SEHNR and FQNEAQ (reference sequence). The CDR3 covers 14 residues. The CDR3, as DNA: TGTTCCAGCAGCGGGGGACTAGCCCTCTACGAGCAGTACTTC. It codes for CSSSGGLALYEQYF.

V gene TRBV14 combines with J gene TRBJ2-5; D not certain. The CDR3 consists of 16 residues. V lost 0 bases, J lost 4 bases, and 15 bases lay in between. CDR1 is SGHDN and CDR2 is FVKESK in the germline V gene. Here the CDR3 DNA reads TGTGCCAGCAGCCAAGAGGTAGATCGTTCGGGAGAGACCCAGTACTTC. Protein product: CASSQEVDRSGETQYF.

The J gene is TRBJ1-2, the V gene TRBV29-1; tentatively, D is TRBD1 (6 bases). The CDR3 has 13 amino acids. From germline, CDR1 is SQVTM and CDR2 ANQGSEA. V lost 4 bases, J lost 5 bases, and 14 bases lay in between. CDR3 bases: TGCAGCGTTGGGGAAACAGGGATTTATGGCTACACCTTC. Its protein product is CSVGETGIYGYTF.

The genes are TRBV5-1 and TRBJ1-2; 7 bases are a match to TRBD1. CDR1 is SGHRS and CDR2 is YFSETQ in the germline V gene. V gave up 4 bases and J gave up 1 base; unmatched junction bases: 7. This CDR3 is built from 15 residues. DNA for the CDR3: TGCGCCAGCAGCAGCACAGGGGCTGATAACTATGGCTACACCTTC. It translates to CASSSTGADNYGYTF. The entire variable domain, with the rest obtained from reference TRBV5-1 and TRBJ1-2, is as follows: KAGVTQTPRYLIKTRGQQVTLSCSPISGHRSVSWYQQTPGQGLQFLFEYFSETQRNKGNFPGRFSGRQFSNSRSEMNVSTLELGDSALYLCASSSTGADNYGYTFGSGTRLTVV.

CDR3 nucleotides: TGTGCCAGCGAGGGGGATTGCACCTTC. This codes for CASEGDCTF. This rearrangement joins TRBV25-1 to TRBJ1-2; tentatively, D is TRBD1 (6 bases). The germline V and J ends were trimmed by 8 bases and 13 bases, with 11 bases remaining between them. CDR1 and CDR2 from the germline V gene are MGHDK and SYGVNS. The CDR3 has 9 residues.

This clone came up a few times. This rearrangement joins TRBV13 to TRBJ2-1; TRBD1 matches 7 bases. V was pared by 3 bases and J by 6 bases, with 5 bases of the junction left unmatched. This CDR3 is built from 14 residues. CDR1 and CDR2 (germline): PRHDT, FYEKMQ (reference sequence). The CDR3 spells CASSFYRGGNEQFF. In nucleotides, the CDR3 is TGTGCCAGCAGCTTTTACAGGGGTGGCAATGAGCAGTTCTTC. Drawing the rest from reference TRBV13 and TRBJ2-1, the complete variable domain is AAGVIQSPRHLIKEKRETATLKCYPIPRHDTVYWYQQGPGQDPQFLISFYEKMQSDKGSIPDRFSAQQFSDYHSELNMSSLELGDSALYFCASSFYRGGNEQFFGPGTRLTVL.

V usage is TRBV21-1 and J usage is TRBJ1-5; the table's D call of TRBD1 was not tested on the DNA. TRBV21-1 is a pseudogene locus. This CDR3 has 17 residues. CDR3 nucleotides: TGTGCCAGCAGCACCTCACCGACGGAAACAGGTAACCAGCCCCAGCATTTT. Protein sequence: CASSTSPTETGNQPQHF.

The chain uses TRBV2 and TRBJ2-7, with TRBD1 identical over 8 bases. CDR3 length: 13 residues. Germline values: CDR1 SNHLY, CDR2 FYNNEI. With V trimmed by 6 bases and J by 6 bases, 7 bases remained unmatched. The CDR3 spells CASRGQEIGEQYF. The CDR3 DNA reads TGTGCCAGCAGGGGACAGGAGATCGGCGAGCAGTACTTC.

This clone was found once. V is TRBV6-1 and J is TRBJ1-1; tentatively, D is TRBD1 (5 bases). Trimming shortened V by 1 base and J by 6 bases, and 24 bases separated the two germline ends. The CDR3 length is 18 residues. The germline CDR1 and CDR2 sequences are MNHNS and SASEGT. CDR3 bases: TGTGCCAGCAGTGAAGGTACCGGGGGTAGTCTCCCGCGGGCTGAAGCTTTCTTT. Translated, it gives CASSEGTGGSLPRAEAFF.

This chain links TRBV6-5 with TRBJ2-5; no reliable D call. The CDR3 runs 13 residues. Germline V gene lookup returns CDR1 MNHEY and CDR2 SVGAGI. The V end was cut by 3 bases, the J end by 5 bases, with 10 bases between. CDR3 DNA sequence: TGTGCCAGCAGTTATAGTTTCTTTGAGACCCAGTACTTC. Translated, it gives CASSYSFFETQYF.

This chain uses TRBV9 with TRBJ1-2, with D possibly being TRBD1 (5 bases). V shed 1 base and J shed 1 base, with 5 bases lying between them. The V gene's germline CDR1 is SGDLS and CDR2 YYNGEE. This CDR3 region has 13 residues. CDR3 region: CASSVQGNYGYTF. The CDR3 bases are TGTGCCAGCAGCGTACAGGGTAACTATGGCTACACCTTC. Filled out from reference TRBV9 and TRBJ1-2, the complete variable domain reads DSGVTQTPKHLITATGQRVTLRCSPRSGDLSVYWYQQSLDQGLQFLIQYYNGEERAKGNILERFSAQQFPDLHSELNLSSLELGDSALYFCASSVQGNYGYTFGSGTRLTVV.

The chain carries TRBV9 and TRBJ2-1; tentative D call: TRBD1 (5 bases). CDR1 and CDR2 (germline): SGDLS, YYNGEE. Trimming removed 2 bases at V and 7 bases at J, with 7 bases between. CDR3 size: 12 residues. For the CDR3, the DNA is TGTGCCAGCAGCGTCCAGGGTAATGAGCAGTTCTTC. It yields the protein CASSVQGNEQFF.

The chain combines TRBV27 with TRBJ1-5; D might be TRBD1 (5 bases). This CDR3 is 14 amino acids long. Germline V gene lookup returns CDR1 MNHEY and CDR2 SMNVEV (reference sequence). Trimming pared 8 bases from V and 3 bases from J, leaving 14 bases between. The CDR3 bases are TGTGCCAGCCGGGCCTCCAGGGCCAATCAGCCCCAGCATTTT. It codes for CASRASRANQPQHF.

V and J are TRBV6-7 and TRBJ1-4; 7 bases fit TRBD1. TRBV6-7 is an ORF for which the function is uncertain. V trimming: 0 bases; J trimming: 5 bases; junction bases outside the gene matches: 3. The CDR3 is 15 residues long. The CDR3 loop is CASSYSGTDNEKLFF. The CDR3 DNA follows: TGTGCCAGCAGTTACTCGGGGACAGACAATGAAAAACTGTTTTTT.

In its sample, this clone was seen once. The chain uses TRBV18 and TRBJ2-5, with 11 nucleotides matching TRBD2. Trimming cost V 6 bases and J 1 base; bases outside gene matches: 4. Germline V gives CDR1 KGHSH, CDR2 LQKENI. CDR3 size: 15 residues. The CDR3 sequence: CASSPLAGGQETQYF. The CDR3 region has the DNA TGTGCCAGCTCGCCGCTAGCGGGGGGCCAAGAGACCCAGTACTTC.

The chain links TRBV6-1 to TRBJ1-4; 7 bases match TRBD1. The CDR3 has 15 residues. Germline CDR1 is MNHNS and CDR2 is SASEGT. Losses at the gene ends were 0 bases for V and 7 bases for J; bases not matched to a gene: 5. The CDR3 is CASSEAEGAGEKLFF. The CDR3 DNA reads as TGTGCCAGCAGTGAAGCTGAGGGGGCAGGTGAAAAACTGTTTTTT.

This clone has at least ten counts. V and J are TRBV4-1 and TRBJ1-5, with D uncertain. Trimming took 3 bases from V and 7 from J, leaving 13 bases between them. Germline V gene data show CDR1 as MGHRA and CDR2 as YSYEKL. CDR3 length: 14 residues. The CDR3: CASSHGDPGQPQHF. In DNA, the CDR3 is TGCGCCAGCAGCCACGGAGACCCGGGGCAGCCCCAGCATTTT.

The chain links TRBV7-2 to TRBJ2-5; the match to TRBD2 covers 8 bases. V shed 5 bases, J shed 7 bases, and the junction held 9 bases outside the gene matches. CDR3 size: 14 residues. The germline gives CDR1 SGHTA, CDR2 FQGNSA. CDR3 residues: CASSPGGASPTQYF. The CDR3, as DNA: TGTGCCAGCAGCCCCGGGGGGGCGTCGCCGACCCAGTACTTC.

In DNA, the CDR3 is TGCGCCAGCAGCACGGTTACCAACTCCTACGAGCAGTACTTC. This translates into CASSTVTNSYEQYF. The rearrangement uses TRBV5-1 and TRBJ2-7; D not certain. The CDR3 has 14 amino acids. Trimming took off 4 bases at V and 0 bases at J, with 11 bases between the two ends. Looked up from germline, CDR1 is SGHRS and CDR2 is YFSETQ.

V is TRBV27 and J is TRBJ2-1, with 7 bases matching TRBD2. The V segment lost 4 bases and the J segment 8 bases; nucleotides outside the gene matches: 14. The length of the CDR3 is 16 residues. Germline lookup yields CDR1 MNHEY and CDR2 SMNVEV (reference sequence). CDR3 nucleotides: TGTGCCAGCAGTTCATTATCTCCGGGGGGTGTTTATGAGCAGTTCTTC. Translated, it gives CASSSLSPGGVYEQFF.

The chain links TRBV6-5 to TRBJ2-1; maybe TRBD1 (6 bases). V shed 6 bases and J shed 3 bases, with 15 bases lying between them. The length of the CDR3 is 15 residues. CDR1 and CDR2 from the germline V gene are MNHEY and SVGAGI. The CDR3 DNA sequence: TGTGCCAGCAGACCCGACAGGTCCCTCTACAATGAGCAGTTCTTC. Translation: CASRPDRSLYNEQFF.